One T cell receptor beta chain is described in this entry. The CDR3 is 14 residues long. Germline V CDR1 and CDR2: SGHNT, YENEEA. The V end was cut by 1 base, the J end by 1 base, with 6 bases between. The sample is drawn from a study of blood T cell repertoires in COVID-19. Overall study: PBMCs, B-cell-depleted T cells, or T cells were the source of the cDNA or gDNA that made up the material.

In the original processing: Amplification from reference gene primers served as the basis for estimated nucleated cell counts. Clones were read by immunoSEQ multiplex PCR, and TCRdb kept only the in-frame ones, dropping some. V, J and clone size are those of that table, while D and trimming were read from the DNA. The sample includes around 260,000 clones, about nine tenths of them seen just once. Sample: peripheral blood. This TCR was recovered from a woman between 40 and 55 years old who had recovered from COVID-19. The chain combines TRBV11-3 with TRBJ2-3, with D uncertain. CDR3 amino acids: CASSLGTGTDTQYF. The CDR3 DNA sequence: TGTGCCAGCAGCTTAGGCACAGGCACAGATACGCAGTATTTT. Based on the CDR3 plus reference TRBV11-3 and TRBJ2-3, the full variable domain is EAGVVQSPRYKIIEKKQPVAFWCNPISGHNTLYWYLQNLGQGPELLIRYENEEAVDDSQLPKDRFSAERLKGVDSTLKIQPAELGDSAVYLCASSLGTGTDTQYFGPGTRLTVL.